This TCR beta chain emerged from a study of cytomegalovirus exposure and HLA in healthy donors. PCR amplification relied on 60 Vbeta primers (plus 13 Jbeta primers). Repertoires were generated with immunoSEQ multiplex PCR, while TCRdb's copy carries only in-frame clones and drops some. The sample consists of 120,000 or so clones, 74% of them appearing once. Trimming took 3 bases from V and 4 from J, leaving 11 bases between them. Germline V lookup: CDR1 SGHTS, CDR2 YDEGEE. The CDR3 is made up of 14 amino acids. The sequenced sample was PBMCs. The chain combines TRBV5-8 with TRBJ1-3; D ambiguous. This sequence was found in a woman in her 50s in good health and CMV-seropositive. Here the CDR3 reads CASSSPRSGNTIYF. CDR3 coding DNA: TGTGCCAGCAGCTCGCCTCGGTCCGGAAACACCATATATTTT.